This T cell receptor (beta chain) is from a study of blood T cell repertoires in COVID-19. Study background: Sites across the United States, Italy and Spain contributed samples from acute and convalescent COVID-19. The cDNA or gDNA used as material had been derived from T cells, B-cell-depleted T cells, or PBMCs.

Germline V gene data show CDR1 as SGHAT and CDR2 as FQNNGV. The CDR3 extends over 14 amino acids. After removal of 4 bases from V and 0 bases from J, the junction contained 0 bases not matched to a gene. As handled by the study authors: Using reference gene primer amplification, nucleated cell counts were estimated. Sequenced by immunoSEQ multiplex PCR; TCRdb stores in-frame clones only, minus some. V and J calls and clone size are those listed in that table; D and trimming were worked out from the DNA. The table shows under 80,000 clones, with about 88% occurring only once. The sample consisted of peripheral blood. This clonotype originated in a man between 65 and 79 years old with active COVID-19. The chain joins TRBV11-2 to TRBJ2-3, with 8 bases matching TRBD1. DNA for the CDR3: TGTGCCAGCAGCTGGGACAGGAGCACAGATACGCAGTATTTT. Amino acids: CASSWDRSTDTQYF.